A selection of T cell receptor beta chains follows, all from one sample in a study of T cell responses to AZD1222 COVID-19 vaccine. Data came from immunoSEQ multiplex PCR; TCRdb stores just in-frame clones and leaves some out. The sample includes 110,000 to 150,000 clones, just over 85% of them seen just once. The specimen comprised peripheral blood, sampled on day 0 of AZD1222 vaccination. The receptors were sampled from an adult in good health. The CDR3 runs from the conserved cysteine through the conserved F or W. A D gene is named only where the DNA matches it firmly. Part of the rows lack a size; the others show once, few, many or a class for expanded clones.

cdr3_nt cdr3_aa v_call clone_size j_call d_call
TGTGCCAGTCAGGACAGGGGGGGAGAGGAACTGTTTTTT CASQDRGGEELFF TRBV19 - TRBJ1-4 TRBD1
TGTGCCATCGGGGGATCAAGCACAGATACGCAGTATTTT CAIGGSSTDTQYF TRBV24-1 few TRBJ2-3 -
TGTGCCAGCAGTCCTCGGACCAGCAATCAGCCCCAGCATTTT CASSPRTSNQPQHF TRBV2 - TRBJ1-5 -
TGTGCCAGCAGCCCCCTCACTAGCGGGAGGGTTTACGAGCAGTACTTC CASSPLTSGRVYEQYF TRBV7-2 - TRBJ2-7 TRBD2
TGTGCCTGGAAAGGGATTGCTTCAGATTCACCCCTCCACTTT CAWKGIASDSPLHF TRBV30 - TRBJ1-6 -
TGCGCCAGCAGCCGGGTGGCGGGAGGGTCAGATACGCAGTATTTT CASSRVAGGSDTQYF TRBV4-3 - TRBJ2-3 TRBD2
TGTGCCAGCAGGGTCGGACAGGCTATGGGCTACACCTTC CASRVGQAMGYTF TRBV2 - TRBJ1-2 TRBD1
TGTGCCTCGACTAGCCTCCATGAGCAGTTCTTC CASTSLHEQFF TRBV30 few TRBJ2-1 TRBD2
TGCGCCAGCAGCTACTCGAGCGGGAGGGCCGTGGAGACCCAGTACTTC CASSYSSGRAVETQYF TRBV5-1 - TRBJ2-5 TRBD2
TGCGCCAGCAGCTACGGAAACACCATATATTTT CASSYGNTIYF TRBV5-1 - TRBJ1-3 -
TGTGCCAGCAGCTTGACCTGGACAGCCTCTAATGAAAAACTGTTTTTT CASSLTWTASNEKLFF TRBV7-2 few TRBJ1-4 -
TGTGCCAGCAGGACAGGTTATAATTCACCCCTCCACTTT CASRTGYNSPLHF TRBV27 once TRBJ1-6 -
TGTGCCAGCAGCCTGACCTACGAGCAGTACTTC CASSLTYEQYF TRBV7-2 - TRBJ2-7 -
TGTGCCAGCAGTTTATTCAATCAGCCCCAGCATTTT CASSLFNQPQHF TRBV27 - TRBJ1-5 -
TGTGCCAGCAGTTCCTCAAATTCACCCCTCCACTTT CASSSSNSPLHF TRBV27 - TRBJ1-6 -
TGTGCCAGCAGTTCCCCCGGGACAGGGGAATCTCGGTGGACCTTGAACACTGAAGCTTTCTTT CASSSPGTGESRWTLNTEAFF TRBV6-2/TRBV6-3 - TRBJ1-1 TRBD1
TGTGCCAGCAGCACCAGCTCCGTTCAGCCCCAGCATTTT CASSTSSVQPQHF TRBV7-2 few TRBJ1-5 -
TGTGCCAGCAGCCCGAGCGGCTCCTACGAGCAGTACTTC CASSPSGSYEQYF TRBV3-1/TRBV3-2 - TRBJ2-7 -
TGTGCCAGCAGTTTTTCTTCAAACAGGGAAATCAGCGGCTACACCTTC CASSFSSNREISGYTF TRBV6-4 - TRBJ1-2 -
TGTGCCAGCAGCCCCGCGGATGACTCTGGAAACACCATATATTTT CASSPADDSGNTIYF TRBV7-9 few TRBJ1-3 -
TGTGCCAGCAGTTACTCTGGACAGGACCCCTATGGCTACACCTTC CASSYSGQDPYGYTF TRBV6-5 - TRBJ1-2 TRBD1
TGTGCCAGCAGCTGGGGACAGGGTTCCACTGAAGCTTTCTTT CASSWGQGSTEAFF TRBV11-3 - TRBJ1-1 TRBD1
TGTGCCAGCAGTTACGGACTAGCTGGTGAGCAGTACTTC CASSYGLAGEQYF TRBV6-5 - TRBJ2-7 TRBD2
TGCGCCAGCAGCCGGGAGGAGACCTACGAGCAGTACTTC CASSREETYEQYF TRBV5-1 - TRBJ2-7 TRBD2
TGTGCCACCAGCAGAGGAGGGGGGACAGGGTTAGGGAGCGGGCAGCCCCAGCATTTT CATSRGGGTGLGSGQPQHF TRBV15 - TRBJ1-5 TRBD1
TGTGCCAGCAGCTTAGCCGGGGATAATTCACCCCTCCACTTT CASSLAGDNSPLHF TRBV7-6 - TRBJ1-6 -
TGTGCCAGCAGTACTAGGGATTATGGCTACACCTTC CASSTRDYGYTF TRBV28 - TRBJ1-2 -
TGCGCCAGCAGCCAAGATCGATCCTTCCAAGAGACCCAGTACTTC CASSQDRSFQETQYF TRBV4-1 - TRBJ2-5 -